The next 3 T cell receptor beta chains were all read from a single sample in a study of T cells in Graves' hyperthyroidism and ophthalmopathy. Amplified TCR beta CDR3 regions came from RNA transcripts. The HTBI primer set was used in a first-round RT-PCR of the TCR CDR3. Via MiXCR, TCRdb re-called the multiplex PCR reads, giving one row per CDR3 protein. The repertoire holds a few hundred thousand distinct CDR3 sequences, with 15% to 20% as singletons. Sequenced material: blood. These receptors all come from a woman aged 18-35 years with Graves' hyperthyroidism.

The rearrangement joins TRBV2 to TRBJ1-5; D not resolved. Trimming left V 2 bases short and J 4 bases short, with 15 bases between. Per germline, CDR1 SNHLY and CDR2 FYNNEI. CDR3 size: 16 residues. This chain's CDR3 is CASSERPGSRNQPQHF. CDR3 DNA: TGTGCCAGCAGTGAAAGGCCGGGGAGTCGGAATCAGCCCCAGCATTTT.

In its sample, this clonotype was seen many times. The chain's CDR3 is CASSLGIVSYEQYF. The DNA for the CDR3 is TGTGCCAGCAGCTTAGGGATCGTCTCCTACGAGCAGTACTTC. The chain employs TRBV7-8 and TRBJ2-7; unclear D gene. Looked up from germline, CDR1 is SGHVS and CDR2 is FQNEAQ. Trimming took 1 base from V and 0 from J, leaving 7 bases between them. The CDR3 extends over 14 amino acids.

This clonotype has at least ten counts. The junction does not match germline at one end; this may be a read error. The CDR3 coding sequence is TGTGCCAGCAGCTTAGAGAGATCGTTTGAGCAGCCCCCGGACTTC. This sequence encodes CASSLERSFEQPPDF. The chain joins TRBV7-8 to TRBJ2-5, with no clear D. Germline-derived CDR1 and CDR2 are SGHVS and FQNEAQ. This CDR3 has 15 amino acids.